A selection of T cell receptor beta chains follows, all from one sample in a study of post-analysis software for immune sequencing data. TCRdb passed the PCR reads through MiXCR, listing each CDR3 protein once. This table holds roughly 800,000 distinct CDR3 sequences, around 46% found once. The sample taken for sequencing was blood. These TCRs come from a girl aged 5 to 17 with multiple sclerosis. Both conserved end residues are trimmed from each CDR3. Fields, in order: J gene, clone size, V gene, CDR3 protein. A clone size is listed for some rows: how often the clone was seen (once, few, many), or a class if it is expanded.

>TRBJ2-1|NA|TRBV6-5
ASSPTSGSLHEQF
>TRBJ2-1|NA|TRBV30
AWSVGLAHNEQF
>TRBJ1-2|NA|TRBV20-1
SARDVAGQGDGYT
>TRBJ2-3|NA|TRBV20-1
SASPPLGGTDTQY
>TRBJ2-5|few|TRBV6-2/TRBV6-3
ASSHSGSWQETQY
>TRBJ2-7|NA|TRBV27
ASSRTGAFYEQY
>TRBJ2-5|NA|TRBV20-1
SASLFAAQETQY
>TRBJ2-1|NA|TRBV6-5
ASSSRVRAGEQF
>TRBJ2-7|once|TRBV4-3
ASSQDLLAGGQTEQY
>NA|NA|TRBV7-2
ASSFSGHREGTQY
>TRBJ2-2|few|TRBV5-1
ASSSAYSTGELF
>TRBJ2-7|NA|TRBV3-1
ASSQAGTGIHEQY
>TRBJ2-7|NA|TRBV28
ASSLSQGPSYEQY
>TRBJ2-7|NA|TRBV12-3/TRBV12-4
ASSKTRDRGKSSYEQY
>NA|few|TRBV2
ASSEWGVQTQY
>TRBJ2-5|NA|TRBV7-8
ASSLGDRAQETQY
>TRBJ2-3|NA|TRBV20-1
SARDGTNTDTQY
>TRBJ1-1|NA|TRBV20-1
SAGGLGTEAF
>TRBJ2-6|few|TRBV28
ASRAGTAYSGANVLT
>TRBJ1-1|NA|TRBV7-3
ASREDSNTEAF
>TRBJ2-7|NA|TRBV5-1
ASSLEPPSSGSSYEQY
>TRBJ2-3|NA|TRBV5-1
ASSPRDSRSADTQY
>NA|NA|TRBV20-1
SASTRGEQY
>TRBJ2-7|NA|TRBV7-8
ASSPGTSGNEQY
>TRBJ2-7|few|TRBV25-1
ASRPGGTMRPYEQY
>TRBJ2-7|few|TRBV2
ASRARVAGVLNEQY
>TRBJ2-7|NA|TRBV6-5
ASMAGGSYEQY
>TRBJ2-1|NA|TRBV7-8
ASSRRGEAYNEQF
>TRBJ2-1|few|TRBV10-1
ASSEFSGTSRSYNEQF
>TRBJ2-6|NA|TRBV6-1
ASRSTGISGANVLT
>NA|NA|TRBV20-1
SAKGPPLGETQY